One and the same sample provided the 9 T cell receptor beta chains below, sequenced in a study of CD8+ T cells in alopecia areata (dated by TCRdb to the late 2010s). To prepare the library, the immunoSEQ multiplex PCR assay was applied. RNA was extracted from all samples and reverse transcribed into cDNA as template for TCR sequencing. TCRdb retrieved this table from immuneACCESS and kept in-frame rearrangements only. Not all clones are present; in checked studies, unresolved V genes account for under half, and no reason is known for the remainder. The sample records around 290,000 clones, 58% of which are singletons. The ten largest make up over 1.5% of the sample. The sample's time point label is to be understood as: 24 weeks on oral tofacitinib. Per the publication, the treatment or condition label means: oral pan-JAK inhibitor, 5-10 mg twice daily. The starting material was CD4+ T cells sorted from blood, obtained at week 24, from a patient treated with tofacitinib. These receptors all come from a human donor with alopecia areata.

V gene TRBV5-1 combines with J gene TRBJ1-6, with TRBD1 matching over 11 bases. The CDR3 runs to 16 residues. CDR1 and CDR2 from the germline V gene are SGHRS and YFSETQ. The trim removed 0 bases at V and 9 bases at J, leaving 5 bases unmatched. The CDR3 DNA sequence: TGCGCCAGCAGCTTGGACGGACAGGGGGCTGGTTCACCCCTCCACTTT. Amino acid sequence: CASSLDGQGAGSPLHF.

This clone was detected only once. The CDR3, as DNA: TGTGCCAGCAGCTTAAGAGCGGGGGGGCGTGAGACCCAGTACTTC. Translation gives CASSLRAGGRETQYF. J is TRBJ2-5 and V is TRBV7-2, with TRBD2 identical over 10 bases. V trimming: 2 bases; J trimming: 5 bases; junction bases outside the gene matches: 5. The CDR3 covers 15 residues. Germline V gene sequence: CDR1 SGHTA, CDR2 FQGNSA.

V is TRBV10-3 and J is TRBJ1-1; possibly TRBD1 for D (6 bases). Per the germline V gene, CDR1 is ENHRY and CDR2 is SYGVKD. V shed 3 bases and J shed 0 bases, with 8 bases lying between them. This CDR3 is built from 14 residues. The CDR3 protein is CAISDPGVNTEAFF. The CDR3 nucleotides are TGTGCCATCAGTGATCCAGGGGTGAACACTGAAGCTTTCTTT.

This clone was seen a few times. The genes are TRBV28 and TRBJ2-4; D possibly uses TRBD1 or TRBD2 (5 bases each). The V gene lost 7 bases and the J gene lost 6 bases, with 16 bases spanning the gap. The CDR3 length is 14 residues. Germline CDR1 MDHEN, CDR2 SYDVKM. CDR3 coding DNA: TGTGCCAGCATGTCCCACACGGGGCTAAACATTCAGTACTTC. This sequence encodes CASMSHTGLNIQYF.

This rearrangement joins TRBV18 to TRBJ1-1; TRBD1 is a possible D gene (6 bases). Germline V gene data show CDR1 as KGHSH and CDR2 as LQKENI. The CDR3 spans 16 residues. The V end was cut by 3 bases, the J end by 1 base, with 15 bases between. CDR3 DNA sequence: TGTGCCAGCTCACCGCCTTCCAGGGGCCAGAACACTGAAGCTTTCTTT. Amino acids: CASSPPSRGQNTEAFF.

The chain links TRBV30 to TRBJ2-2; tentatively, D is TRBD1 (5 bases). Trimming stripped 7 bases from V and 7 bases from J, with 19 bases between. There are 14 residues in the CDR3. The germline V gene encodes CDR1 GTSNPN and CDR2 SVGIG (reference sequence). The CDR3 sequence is CASLPRRAFGELFF. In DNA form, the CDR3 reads TGTGCCTCCCTCCCCCGCAGGGCATTCGGGGAGCTGTTTTTT. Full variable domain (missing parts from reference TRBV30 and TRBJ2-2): SQTIHQWPATLVQPVGSPLSLECTVEGTSNPNLYWYRQAAGRGLQLLFYSVGIGQISSEVPQNLSASRPQDRQFILSSKKLLLSDSGFYLCASLPRRAFGELFFGEGSRLTVL.

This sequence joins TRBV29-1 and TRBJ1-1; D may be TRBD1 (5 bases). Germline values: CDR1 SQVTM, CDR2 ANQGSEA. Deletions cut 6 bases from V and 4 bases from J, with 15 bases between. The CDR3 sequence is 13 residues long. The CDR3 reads CSVGKGRATEAFF. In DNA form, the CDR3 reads TGCAGCGTCGGTAAGGGGCGCGCCACTGAAGCTTTCTTT. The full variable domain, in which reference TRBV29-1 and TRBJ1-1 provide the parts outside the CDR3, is SAVISQKPSRDICQRGTSLTIQCQVDSQVTMMFWYRQQPGQSLTLIATANQGSEATYESGFVIDKFPISRPNLTFSTLTVSNMSPEDSSIYLCSVGKGRATEAFFGQGTRLTVV.

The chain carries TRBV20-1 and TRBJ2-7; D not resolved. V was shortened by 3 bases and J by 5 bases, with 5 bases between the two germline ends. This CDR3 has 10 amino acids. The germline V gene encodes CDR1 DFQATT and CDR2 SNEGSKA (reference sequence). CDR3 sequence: CSASSHEQYF. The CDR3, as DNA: TGCAGTGCTAGCTCGCACGAGCAGTACTTC.

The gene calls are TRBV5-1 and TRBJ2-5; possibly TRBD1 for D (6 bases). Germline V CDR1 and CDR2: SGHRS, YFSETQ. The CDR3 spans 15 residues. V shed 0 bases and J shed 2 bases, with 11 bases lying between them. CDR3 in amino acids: CASSLGPTGQETQYF. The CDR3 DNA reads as TGCGCCAGCAGCTTGGGGCCAACAGGGCAAGAGACCCAGTACTTC.